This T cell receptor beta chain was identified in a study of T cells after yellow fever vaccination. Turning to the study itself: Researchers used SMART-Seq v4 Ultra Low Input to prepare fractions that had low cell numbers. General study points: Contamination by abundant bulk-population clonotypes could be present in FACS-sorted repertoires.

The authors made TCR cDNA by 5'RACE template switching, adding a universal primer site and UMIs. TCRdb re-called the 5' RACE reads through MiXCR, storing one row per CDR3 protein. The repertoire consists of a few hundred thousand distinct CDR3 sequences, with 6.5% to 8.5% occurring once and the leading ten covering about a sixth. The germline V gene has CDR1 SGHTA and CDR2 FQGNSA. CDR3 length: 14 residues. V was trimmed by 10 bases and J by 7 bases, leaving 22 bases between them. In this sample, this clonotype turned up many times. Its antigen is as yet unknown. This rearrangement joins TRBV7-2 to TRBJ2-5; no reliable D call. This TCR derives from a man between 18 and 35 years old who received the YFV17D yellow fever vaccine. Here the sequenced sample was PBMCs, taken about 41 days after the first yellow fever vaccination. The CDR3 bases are TGTGCCACACGAAACGGACCCCTCCAGACGACCCAGTACTTC. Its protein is CATRNGPLQTTQYF.